These 17 T cell receptor beta chains originate from one sample sequenced in a study of T cells in Graves' hyperthyroidism and ophthalmopathy. Amplification of TCR beta CDR3 regions was performed using RNA transcripts as template. An initial round of RT-PCR targeting the TCR CDR3 relied on the HTBI primer set. One entry per CDR3 protein results from TCRdb running MiXCR on the multiplex PCR reads. Of approximately 600,000 distinct CDR3 sequences listed, about a fifth are singletons. Sequencing was done on a sample of blood. These receptors were obtained from a man between 25 and 39 years old with Graves' ophthalmopathy.

This chain joins TRBV7-2 and TRBJ2-6, with D perhaps matching TRBD2 (5 bases). Trimming left V 1 base short and J 3 bases short, with 13 bases between. The CDR3 runs 17 residues. Germline V CDR1 and CDR2: SGHTA, FQGNSA. The CDR3: CASSLVAPGVGANVLTF. CDR3 in DNA: TGTGCCAGCAGCTTAGTCGCGCCCGGGGTTGGGGCCAACGTCCTGACTTTC.

V gene TRBV28 combines with J gene TRBJ1-5; D remains ambiguous. Germline CDR1 MDHEN, CDR2 SYDVKM. The CDR3 length is 14 residues. Deletions cut 2 bases from V and 9 bases from J, with 14 bases between. The CDR3: CASSLRAVDLPQHF. DNA of the CDR3: TGTGCCAGCAGTTTACGAGCAGTAGATTTGCCCCAGCATTTT.

J is TRBJ2-1 and V is TRBV28, with D hard to call. V gave up 6 bases and J gave up 5 bases, with 20 bases separating them. Germline CDR1 MDHEN, CDR2 SYDVKM. CDR3 length: 16 residues. CDR3 sequence: CASSPFLKEMNNEQFF. The CDR3, as DNA: TGTGCCAGCAGCCCATTCTTGAAGGAGATGAACAATGAGCAGTTCTTC.

This clonotype was observed a handful of times. The chain uses TRBV18 and TRBJ1-4; perhaps TRBD1 as D (5 bases). Germline V lookup: CDR1 KGHSH, CDR2 LQKENI. V was trimmed by 3 bases and J by 5 bases, leaving 16 bases between them. This CDR3 is 16 amino acids long. In DNA, the CDR3 is TGTGCCAGCTCACCCGCGGTGGGGACGGGGAATGAAAAACTGTTTTTT. Translated: CASSPAVGTGNEKLFF.

This clonotype was seen ten or more times. The J gene is TRBJ2-7, the V gene TRBV6-1, with D perhaps TRBD2 (5 bases). V was pared by 0 bases and J by 1 base, with 10 bases between. This CDR3 is 15 amino acids long. Germline loops: CDR1 MNHNS, CDR2 SASEGT. CDR3 nucleotide sequence: TGTGCCAGCAGTGAAGCGGGGAGTGTTTCCTACGAGCAGTACTTC. Its protein is CASSEAGSVSYEQYF.

This clonotype was recorded at least ten times. V gene TRBV20-1 combines with J gene TRBJ1-1, with 9 bases lining up with TRBD1. V trimming: 5 bases; J trimming: 10 bases; junction bases outside the gene matches: 14. The CDR3 spans 14 residues. Germline-derived CDR1 and CDR2 are DFQATT and SNEGSKA (reference sequence). The CDR3 DNA follows: TGCAGTGCTGTTCGGGACAGGGACACCCTGGGAGCTTTCTTT. It yields the protein CSAVRDRDTLGAFF.

V usage is TRBV29-1 and J usage is TRBJ1-2; the D gene is possibly TRBD1 (5 bases). The V and J ends lost 6 bases and 1 base respectively, with 9 bases between them. Germline lookup yields CDR1 SQVTM and CDR2 ANQGSEA. There are 12 residues in the CDR3. The CDR3 spells CSVWDGNYGYTF. The CDR3 DNA reads TGCAGCGTCTGGGACGGTAACTATGGCTACACCTTC.

J is TRBJ2-7 and V is TRBV5-5, with 9 bases that match TRBD1. This CDR3 has 16 residues. Germline CDR1 and CDR2: SGHKS and YYEKEE (reference sequence). The junction had 14 bases not matched to a gene; V was cut back by 7 bases and J by 3 bases. CDR3 amino acids: CASGSNRDREVYEQYF. The CDR3 nucleotides are TGTGCCAGCGGCTCAAACCGGGACAGGGAGGTCTACGAGCAGTACTTC. The full variable domain, completed using reference TRBV5-5 and TRBJ2-7, is DAGVTQSPTHLIKTRGQQVTLRCSPISGHKSVSWYQQVLGQGPQFIFQYYEKEERGRGNFPDRFSARQFPNYSSELNVNALLLGDSALYLCASGSNRDREVYEQYFGPGTRLTVT.

This clonotype was seen more than once but under ten times. The rearrangement joins TRBV6-1 to TRBJ2-3; D is undetermined. Per the germline V gene, CDR1 is MNHNS and CDR2 is SASEGT. CDR3 length: 14 residues. V was clipped by 2 bases and J by 4 bases, with 10 bases between them. This CDR3 is CASSERMAADTQYF. The CDR3 DNA follows: TGTGCCAGCAGTGAAAGAATGGCTGCAGATACGCAGTATTTT.

This clonotype was counted between two and nine times. The genes are TRBV7-3 and TRBJ2-2; 11 bases line up with TRBD2. Trimming cost V 5 bases and J 4 bases; bases outside gene matches: 9. This CDR3 comprises 17 residues. Germline V gene data show CDR1 as SGHTA and CDR2 as FQGTGA. This chain's CDR3 is CASSPTSGNFGTGELFF. CDR3 DNA: TGTGCCAGCAGCCCGACTAGCGGGAACTTCGGCACCGGGGAGCTGTTTTTT. The variable domain in full, with the rest retrieved from reference TRBV7-3 and TRBJ2-2, is GAGVSQTPSNKVTEKGKYVELRCDPISGHTALYWYRQSLGQGPEFLIYFQGTGAADDSGLPNDRFFAVRPEGSVSTLKIQRTERGDSAVYLCASSPTSGNFGTGELFFGEGSRLTVL.

This chain uses TRBV6-1 with TRBJ2-2; D is ambiguous. V was cut by 8 bases and J by 4 bases, with 14 bases left in between. The germline V gene encodes CDR1 MNHNS and CDR2 SASEGT. This CDR3 spans 14 amino acids. The DNA for the CDR3 is TGTGCCAGCTCCCCCCCCCCCGTCACCGGGGAGCTGTTTTTT. This gives the protein CASSPPPVTGELFF.

Here the CDR3 DNA reads TGTGCCAGTAATGGCGGAACCTACAATGAGCAGTTCTTC. Translated: CASNGGTYNEQFF. The chain combines TRBV19 with TRBJ2-1, with D hard to call. V lost 7 bases and J 2 bases, leaving 9 bases between the germline ends. CDR1 LNHDA and CDR2 SQIVND come from the germline V gene (reference sequence). This CDR3 has 13 residues.

In this sample, this clonotype turned up a few times. The genes are TRBV7-8 and TRBJ1-1, with TRBD1 matching over 7 bases. Germline CDR1 is SGHVS and CDR2 is FQNEAQ. The J segment lost 5 bases and the V segment lost 2 bases, leaving 11 bases of the junction unmatched. The CDR3 length is 16 residues. The CDR3 spells CASSLPIGGGPTEAFF. The CDR3 DNA is TGTGCCAGCAGCTTACCGATAGGGGGCGGACCTACTGAAGCTTTCTTT.

In its sample, this clonotype was seen a few times. This chain uses TRBV2 with TRBJ2-7; D perhaps matches TRBD1 (5 bases). V shed 6 bases and J shed 3 bases, with 15 bases lying between them. This CDR3 is 14 amino acids long. Germline CDR1 is SNHLY and CDR2 is FYNNEI. The CDR3 region has the DNA TGTGCCAGCAGCCAGGGATGGTCCCTCTACGAGCAGTACTTC. Amino acids: CASSQGWSLYEQYF.

Worth noting for this clonotype: One junction end does not reproduce the germline sequence, and a read error may be involved. V gene TRBV6-2 or TRBV6-3 combines with J gene TRBJ2-2; tentatively, D is TRBD1 (5 bases). The CDR3 sequence is 14 residues long. CDR1 and CDR2 from the germline V gene are MNHEY and SVGEGT. The CDR3 nucleotides are TGTGCCAGCAGTGACTCTAGGGGCATCGGGGAGCTGTTTTTT. Encoded protein: CASSDSRGIGELFF.

This clonotype has at least ten counts. The chain combines TRBV28 with TRBJ1-1; D is perhaps TRBD1 (6 bases). V was trimmed by 7 bases and J by 3 bases, leaving 12 bases between them. In germline, CDR1 is MDHEN, CDR2 SYDVKM. This CDR3 comprises 13 residues. The CDR3 is CASTPRQDTEAFF. For the CDR3, the DNA is TGTGCCAGCACCCCCAGACAGGACACTGAAGCTTTCTTT. Based on the CDR3 plus reference TRBV28 and TRBJ1-1, the full variable domain is DVKVTQSSRYLVKRTGEKVFLECVQDMDHENMFWYRQDPGLGLRLIYFSYDVKMKEKGDIPEGYSVSREKKERFSLILESASTNQTSMYLCASTPRQDTEAFFGQGTRLTVV.

This clonotype was detected many times. The chain uses TRBV7-9 and TRBJ2-1, with 8 positions matching TRBD2. This CDR3 is 16 amino acids long. Germline-derived CDR1 and CDR2 are SEHNR and FQNEAQ (reference sequence). Trimming took 5 bases from V and 0 from J; bases not matched to a gene: 6. The CDR3 nucleotides read TGTGCCAGCAGCCCAATTAGCGGGGCCTCCTACAATGAGCAGTTCTTC. Residues: CASSPISGASYNEQFF. The full variable domain, completed using reference TRBV7-9 and TRBJ2-1, is DTGVSQNPRHKITKRGQNVTFRCDPISEHNRLYWYRQTLGQGPEFLTYFQNEAQLEKSRLLSDRFSAERPKGSFSTLEIQRTEQGDSAMYLCASSPISGASYNEQFFGPGTRLTVL.